What follows is one TCR beta chain and its context. This clone was seen a single time. The antigen this receptor binds is unknown. No base qualities exist here, and no much larger clone lies one base off it. The data originate from a study of blood T cell repertoires in COVID-19 (dated by TCRdb to the early 2020s). At the level of the whole study: The collaborator samples originated in the United States, Italy and Spain and spanned the acute and convalescent phases of COVID-19. The material from the prospective study consisted of cDNA or gDNA derived from T cells, B-cell-depleted T cells, or PBMCs. The dataset comprised deeply sampled blood TCRbeta repertoires from subjects exposed to, actively infected with, or recovered from COVID-19. The repertoires were released in a freely available public database meant as a resource for research on the immune response to SARS-CoV-2. Samples came from the ongoing ImmuneRACE study (first 160 participants) plus 1,254 subjects from 6 global collaborators. Nearly every sample came with metadata listing a de-identified subject ID, COVID-19 status, age in years and sex. Where HLA class I and class II types were available, the types were taken from metadata supplied by the sample provider, not from assay-based typing. Beyond this particular receptor, the publication reports: Clinical and demographic metadata were provided uncurated, with the amount varying by source and participant.

Whole blood was collected in K2EDTA tubes by collaborating institutions according to the institutions' own protocols. For TCRbeta analysis, collaborators shipped samples in one of three forms: frozen whole blood, isolated PBMCs, or DNA extracted from either of those sample types. TCRbeta CDR3 regions were amplified from genomic DNA using the immunoSEQ Assay, a bias-controlled multiplex PCR. Per the source publication's procedure: Nucleated cell counts per sample were estimated from amplification of reference gene primers within the assay. To quantify the absolute abundance of each unique TCRbeta CDR3 rearrangement, sequence reads were collapsed and filtered. For each sample, productive Simpson clonality was calculated as the square root of Simpson's diversity index over productive rearrangements. Imported from immuneACCESS, the table was reduced by TCRdb to in-frame sequences with V and J called. These copies leave out some clones; in studies compared against another copy, an unresolved V gene accounts for under half, and the cause of the remainder is not known. V, J and clone size were drawn from that table, and D and trimming were deduced from the DNA. Recorded for this sample are about 80,000 clones; about 80% of them occurred a single time. More than 10% of the sample is held by the ten biggest clonotypes.

Compared with germline, V lacks 8 bases and J lacks 6 bases; bases without a gene match: 11. The CDR3 goes from the cysteine to the phenylalanine over 15 residues. Only the CDR3 part of the read is kept: 45 bases, read in frame from the first base. According to the germline V gene (reference sequence), CDR1 reads WNHNN and CDR2 reads SYGVQD. This receptor chain uses TRBV10-1 and TRBJ2-1, and TRBD1 matches 9 of the central bases. Sequences were obtained from peripheral blood. The TCR sequence derives from a man older than 75 with acute or convalescent COVID-19. The sequenced DNA: TGCGCCAGCTCTCGGACAGGGGCGCCCATCAATGAGCAGTTCTTC. The resulting protein is CASSRTGAPINEQFF.